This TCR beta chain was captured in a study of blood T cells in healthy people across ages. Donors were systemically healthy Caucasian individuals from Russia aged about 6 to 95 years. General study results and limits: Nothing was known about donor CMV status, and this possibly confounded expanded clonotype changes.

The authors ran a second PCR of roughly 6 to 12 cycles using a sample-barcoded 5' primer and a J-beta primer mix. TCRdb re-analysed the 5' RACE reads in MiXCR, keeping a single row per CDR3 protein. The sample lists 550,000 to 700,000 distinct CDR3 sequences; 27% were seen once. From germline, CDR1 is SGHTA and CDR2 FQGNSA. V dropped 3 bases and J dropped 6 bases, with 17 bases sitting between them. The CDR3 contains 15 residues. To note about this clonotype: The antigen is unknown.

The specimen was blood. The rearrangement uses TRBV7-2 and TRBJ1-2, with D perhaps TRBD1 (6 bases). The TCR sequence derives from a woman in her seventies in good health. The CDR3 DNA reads TGTGCCAGCAGCTTTTGGGACATCTTAACGGATGGCTACACCTTC. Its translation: CASSFWDILTDGYTF.